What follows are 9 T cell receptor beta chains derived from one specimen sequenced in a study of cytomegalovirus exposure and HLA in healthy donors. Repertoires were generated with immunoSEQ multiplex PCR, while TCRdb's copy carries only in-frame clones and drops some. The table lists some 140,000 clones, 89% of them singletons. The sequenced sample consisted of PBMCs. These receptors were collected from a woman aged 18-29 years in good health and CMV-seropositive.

CDR3 region: CASSASTRGPSTDTQYF. The CDR3 region has the DNA TGTGCCAGCAGTGCGTCAACCAGGGGACCTAGCACAGATACGCAGTATTTT. The chain employs TRBV25-1 and TRBJ2-3, with D perhaps matching TRBD1 (6 bases). The CDR3 has 17 residues. Trimming removed 4 bases at V and 0 bases at J, with 17 bases between. Germline loops: CDR1 MGHDK, CDR2 SYGVNS.

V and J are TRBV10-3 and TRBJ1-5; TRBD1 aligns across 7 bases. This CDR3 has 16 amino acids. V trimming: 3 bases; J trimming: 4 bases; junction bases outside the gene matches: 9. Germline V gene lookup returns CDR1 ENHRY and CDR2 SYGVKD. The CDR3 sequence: CAISDQGTGENQPQHF. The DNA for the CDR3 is TGTGCCATCAGTGATCAGGGTACAGGGGAAAATCAGCCCCAGCATTTT.

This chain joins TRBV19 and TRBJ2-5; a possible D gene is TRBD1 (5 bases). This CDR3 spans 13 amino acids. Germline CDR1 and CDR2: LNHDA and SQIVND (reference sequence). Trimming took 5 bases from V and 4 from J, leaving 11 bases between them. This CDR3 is CASSLAQGETQYF. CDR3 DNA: TGTGCCAGTAGTCTGGCTCAGGGAGAGACCCAGTACTTC.

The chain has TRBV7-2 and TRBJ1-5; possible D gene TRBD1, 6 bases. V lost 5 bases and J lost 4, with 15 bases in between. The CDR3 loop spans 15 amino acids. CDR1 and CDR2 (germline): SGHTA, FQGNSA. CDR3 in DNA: TGTGCCAGCAGCCCCGGGGGGGGGCTTAATCAGCCCCAGCATTTT. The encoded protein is CASSPGGGLNQPQHF.

The CDR3 loop reads CASSGGRGDTDTQYF. CDR3 nucleotides: TGTGCCAGCAGTGGTGGCAGGGGAGACACAGATACGCAGTATTTT. V gene TRBV6-4 combines with J gene TRBJ2-3, with D possibly matching TRBD1 (6 bases). CDR3 length equals 15 residues. V dropped 4 bases and J dropped 2 bases, with 13 bases sitting between them. In germline, CDR1 is MRHNA, CDR2 SNTAGT.

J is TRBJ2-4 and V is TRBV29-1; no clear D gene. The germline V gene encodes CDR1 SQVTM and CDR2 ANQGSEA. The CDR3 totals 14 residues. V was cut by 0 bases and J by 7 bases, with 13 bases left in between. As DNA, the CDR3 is TGCAGCGTTGAAGATCGTTACCAGATGAACATTCAGTACTTC. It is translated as CSVEDRYQMNIQYF.

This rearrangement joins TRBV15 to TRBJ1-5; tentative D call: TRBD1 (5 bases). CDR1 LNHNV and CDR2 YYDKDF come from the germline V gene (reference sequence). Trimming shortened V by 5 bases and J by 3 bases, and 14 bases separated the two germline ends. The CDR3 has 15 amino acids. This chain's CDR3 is CATSRGGSNNQPQHF. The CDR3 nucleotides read TGTGCCACCAGCCGGGGGGGAAGTAACAATCAGCCCCAGCATTTT.

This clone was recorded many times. The DNA for the CDR3 is TGTGCCAGCAGCGTAGCTTATCGAGGGAACGAGCAGTACTTC. It is translated as CASSVAYRGNEQYF. The rearrangement uses TRBV9 and TRBJ2-7; the D gene is possibly TRBD2 (5 bases). CDR1 is SGDLS, CDR2 YYNGEE, per germline. This CDR3 is 14 amino acids long. Trimming stripped 0 bases from V and 5 bases from J, with 12 bases between.

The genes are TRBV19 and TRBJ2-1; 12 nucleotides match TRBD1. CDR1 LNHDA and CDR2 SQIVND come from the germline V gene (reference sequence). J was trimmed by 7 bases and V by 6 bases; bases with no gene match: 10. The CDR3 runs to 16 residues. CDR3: CASSRRGTGGTNEQFF. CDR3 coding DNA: TGTGCCAGTAGCCGACGAGGGACAGGGGGCACGAATGAGCAGTTCTTC.